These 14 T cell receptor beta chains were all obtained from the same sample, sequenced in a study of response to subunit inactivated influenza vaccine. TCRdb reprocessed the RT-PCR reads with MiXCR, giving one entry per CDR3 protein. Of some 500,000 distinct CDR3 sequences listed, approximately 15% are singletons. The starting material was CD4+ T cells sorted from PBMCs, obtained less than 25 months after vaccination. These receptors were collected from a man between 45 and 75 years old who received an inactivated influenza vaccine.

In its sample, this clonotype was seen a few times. For the CDR3, the DNA is TGTGCCACCAGCGGAAGGAACAACAATGAGCAGTTCTTC. Translation: CATSGRNNNEQFF. V and J are TRBV15 and TRBJ2-1; no reliable D call. The V gene lost 5 bases and the J gene lost 5 bases, with 10 bases spanning the gap. The CDR3 consists of 13 residues. Germline V gene data show CDR1 as LNHNV and CDR2 as YYDKDF (reference sequence).

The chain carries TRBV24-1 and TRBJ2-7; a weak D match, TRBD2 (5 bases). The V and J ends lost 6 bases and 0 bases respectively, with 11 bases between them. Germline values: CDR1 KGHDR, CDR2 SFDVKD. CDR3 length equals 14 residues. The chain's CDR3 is CATSKGGYSYEQYF. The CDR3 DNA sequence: TGTGCCACCAGTAAGGGCGGGTACTCCTACGAGCAGTACTTC.

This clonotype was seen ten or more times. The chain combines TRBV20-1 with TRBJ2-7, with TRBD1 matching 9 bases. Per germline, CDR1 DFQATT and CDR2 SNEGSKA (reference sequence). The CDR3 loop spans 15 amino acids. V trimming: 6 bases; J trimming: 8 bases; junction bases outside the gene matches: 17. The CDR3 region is CSASRPGQGSQKQYF. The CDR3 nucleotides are TGCAGTGCCAGCCGACCGGGACAGGGTTCTCAAAAGCAGTACTTC.

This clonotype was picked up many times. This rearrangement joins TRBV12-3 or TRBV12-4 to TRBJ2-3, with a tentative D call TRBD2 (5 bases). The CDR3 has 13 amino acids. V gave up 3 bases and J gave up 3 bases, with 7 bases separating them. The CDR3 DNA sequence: TGTGCCAGCAGTTTCGGAGGTACAGATACGCAGTATTTT. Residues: CASSFGGTDTQYF.

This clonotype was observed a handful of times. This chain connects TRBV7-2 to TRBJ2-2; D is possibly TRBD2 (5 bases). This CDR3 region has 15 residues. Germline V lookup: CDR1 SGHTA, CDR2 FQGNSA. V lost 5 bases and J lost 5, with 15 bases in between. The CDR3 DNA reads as TGTGCCAGCAGCCAAAGACGGGGAGAAACCGGGGAGCTGTTTTTT. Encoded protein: CASSQRRGETGELFF.

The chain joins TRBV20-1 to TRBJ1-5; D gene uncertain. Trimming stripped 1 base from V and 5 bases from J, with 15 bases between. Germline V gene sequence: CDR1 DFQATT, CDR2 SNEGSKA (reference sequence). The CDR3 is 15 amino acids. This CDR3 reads CSARAPRGYDQPQHF. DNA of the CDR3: TGCAGTGCTAGAGCTCCGAGAGGGTACGATCAGCCCCAGCATTTT.

The CDR3 nucleotides read TGCGCCAGCAGCCCCGGACTAAGCGGGAGCCAAGAGACCCAGTACTTC. This encodes CASSPGLSGSQETQYF. The gene calls are TRBV5-1 and TRBJ2-5; TRBD2 matches 8 bases. The CDR3 is 16 residues long. Per the germline V gene, CDR1 is SGHRS and CDR2 is YFSETQ. J lost 1 base, V lost 4 bases, and 9 bases had no gene match.

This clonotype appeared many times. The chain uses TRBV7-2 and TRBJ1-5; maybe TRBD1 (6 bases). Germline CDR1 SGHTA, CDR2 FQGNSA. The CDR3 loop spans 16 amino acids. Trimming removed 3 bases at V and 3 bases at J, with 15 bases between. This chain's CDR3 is CASSLEGGGDNQPQHF. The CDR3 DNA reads TGTGCCAGCAGCTTGGAAGGGGGTGGGGACAATCAGCCCCAGCATTTT.

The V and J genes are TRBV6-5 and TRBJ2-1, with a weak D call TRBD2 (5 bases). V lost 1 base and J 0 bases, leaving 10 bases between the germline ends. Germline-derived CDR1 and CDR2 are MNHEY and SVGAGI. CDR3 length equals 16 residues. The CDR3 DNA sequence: TGTGCCAGCAGTTACTTAAGCGGCCACTCCTACAATGAGCAGTTCTTC. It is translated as CASSYLSGHSYNEQFF.

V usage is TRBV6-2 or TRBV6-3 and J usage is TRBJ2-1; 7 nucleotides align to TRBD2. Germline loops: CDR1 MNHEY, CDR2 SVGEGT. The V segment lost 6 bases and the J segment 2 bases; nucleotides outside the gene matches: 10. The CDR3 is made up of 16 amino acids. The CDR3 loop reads CASSPLPAGTYNEQFF. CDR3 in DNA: TGTGCCAGCAGCCCTCTCCCAGCGGGAACCTACAATGAGCAGTTCTTC.

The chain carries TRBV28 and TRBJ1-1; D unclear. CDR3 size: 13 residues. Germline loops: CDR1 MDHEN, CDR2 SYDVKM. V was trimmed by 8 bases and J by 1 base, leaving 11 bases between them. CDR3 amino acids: CASRIRANTEAFF. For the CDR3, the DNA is TGTGCCAGCCGGATCAGAGCGAACACTGAAGCTTTCTTT.

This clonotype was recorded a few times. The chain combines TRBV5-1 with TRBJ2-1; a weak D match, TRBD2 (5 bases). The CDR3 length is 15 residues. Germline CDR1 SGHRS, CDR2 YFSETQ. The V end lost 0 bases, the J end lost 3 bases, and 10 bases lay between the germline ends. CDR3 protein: CASSLDGERYNEQFF. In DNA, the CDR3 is TGCGCCAGCAGCTTGGACGGGGAACGCTACAATGAGCAGTTCTTC.

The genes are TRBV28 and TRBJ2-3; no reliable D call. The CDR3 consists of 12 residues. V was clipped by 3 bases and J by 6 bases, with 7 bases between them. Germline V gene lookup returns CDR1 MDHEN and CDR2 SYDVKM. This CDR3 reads CASSFPSDTQYF. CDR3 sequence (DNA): TGTGCCAGCAGTTTTCCTAGTGATACGCAGTATTTT.

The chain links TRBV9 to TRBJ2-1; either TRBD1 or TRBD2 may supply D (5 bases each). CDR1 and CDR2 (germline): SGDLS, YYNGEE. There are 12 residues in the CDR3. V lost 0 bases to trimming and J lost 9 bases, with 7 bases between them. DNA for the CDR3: TGTGCCAGCAGCGTAGCGGGGACTGAGCAGTTCTTC. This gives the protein CASSVAGTEQFF.